The 6 T cell receptor beta chains below come from one sample, sequenced in a study of blood T cell repertoires in COVID-19. Method: immunoSEQ multiplex PCR; TCRdb's copy keeps in-frame clones and lacks some. The data contain about 120,000 clones, less than 75% of them singletons. Sequenced input: peripheral blood. Receptor source: a human donor with acute or convalescent COVID-19. The donor label of this sample is uncertain.

This clone occurred a few times. V and J are TRBV2 and TRBJ1-2; 8 nucleotides line up with TRBD1. The CDR3 consists of 14 residues. Germline V gene data show CDR1 as SNHLY and CDR2 as FYNNEI. J was trimmed by 6 bases and V by 6 bases; bases with no gene match: 9. CDR3 nucleotides: TGTGCCAGCAGGGAGACAGGGGAGGGCCATGGCTACACCTTC. This codes for CASRETGEGHGYTF.

This clone was counted many times. The V and J genes are TRBV2 and TRBJ2-5; 8 bases map to TRBD2. The CDR3 loop spans 15 amino acids. Germline values: CDR1 SNHLY, CDR2 FYNNEI. J gave up 2 bases and V 5 bases, and 7 bases lay outside the gene matches. CDR3 sequence reads: CASSPVLAGQETQYF. The CDR3 DNA sequence: TGTGCCAGCAGTCCAGTTTTAGCGGGGCAAGAGACCCAGTACTTC.

This clone was found a few times. V gene TRBV19 combines with J gene TRBJ2-4, with 7 bases matching TRBD1. Trimming took 5 bases from V and 6 from J; bases not matched to a gene: 13. The CDR3 covers 16 residues. CDR1 and CDR2 from the germline V gene are LNHDA and SQIVND (reference sequence). The CDR3 is CASSGGIRQGRNIQYF. CDR3 bases: TGTGCCAGTAGTGGGGGCATTCGACAGGGCCGAAACATTCAGTACTTC.

The chain uses TRBV3-1 (or the pseudogene TRBV3-2) and TRBJ2-6, with unresolved D. The V gene lost 6 bases and the J gene lost 4 bases, with 7 bases spanning the gap. There are 13 residues in the CDR3. Germline assignment: CDR1 LGHDT and CDR2 YNNKEL (reference sequence). The chain's CDR3 is CASSPPGANVLTF. In DNA form, the CDR3 reads TGTGCCAGCAGTCCTCCGGGGGCCAACGTCCTGACTTTC.

The rearrangement joins TRBV19 to TRBJ2-2; D is possibly TRBD1 (5 bases). The V gene lost 0 bases and the J gene lost 4 bases, with 15 bases spanning the gap. Per the germline V gene, CDR1 is LNHDA and CDR2 is SQIVND (reference sequence). This CDR3 comprises 17 residues. CDR3 nucleotide sequence: TGTGCCAGTAGTATAGATCTGCCAGGGTTCGGCACCGGGGAGCTGTTTTTT. Residues: CASSIDLPGFGTGELFF.

V and J are TRBV28 and TRBJ2-7, with D possibly TRBD2 on 5 matching bases. The CDR3 has 12 amino acids. Germline assignment: CDR1 MDHEN and CDR2 SYDVKM. The V gene lost 5 bases and the J gene lost 6 bases, with 11 bases spanning the gap. The CDR3 is CASSPLGGEQYF. CDR3 in DNA: TGTGCCAGCAGTCCCTTAGGAGGCGAGCAGTACTTC.